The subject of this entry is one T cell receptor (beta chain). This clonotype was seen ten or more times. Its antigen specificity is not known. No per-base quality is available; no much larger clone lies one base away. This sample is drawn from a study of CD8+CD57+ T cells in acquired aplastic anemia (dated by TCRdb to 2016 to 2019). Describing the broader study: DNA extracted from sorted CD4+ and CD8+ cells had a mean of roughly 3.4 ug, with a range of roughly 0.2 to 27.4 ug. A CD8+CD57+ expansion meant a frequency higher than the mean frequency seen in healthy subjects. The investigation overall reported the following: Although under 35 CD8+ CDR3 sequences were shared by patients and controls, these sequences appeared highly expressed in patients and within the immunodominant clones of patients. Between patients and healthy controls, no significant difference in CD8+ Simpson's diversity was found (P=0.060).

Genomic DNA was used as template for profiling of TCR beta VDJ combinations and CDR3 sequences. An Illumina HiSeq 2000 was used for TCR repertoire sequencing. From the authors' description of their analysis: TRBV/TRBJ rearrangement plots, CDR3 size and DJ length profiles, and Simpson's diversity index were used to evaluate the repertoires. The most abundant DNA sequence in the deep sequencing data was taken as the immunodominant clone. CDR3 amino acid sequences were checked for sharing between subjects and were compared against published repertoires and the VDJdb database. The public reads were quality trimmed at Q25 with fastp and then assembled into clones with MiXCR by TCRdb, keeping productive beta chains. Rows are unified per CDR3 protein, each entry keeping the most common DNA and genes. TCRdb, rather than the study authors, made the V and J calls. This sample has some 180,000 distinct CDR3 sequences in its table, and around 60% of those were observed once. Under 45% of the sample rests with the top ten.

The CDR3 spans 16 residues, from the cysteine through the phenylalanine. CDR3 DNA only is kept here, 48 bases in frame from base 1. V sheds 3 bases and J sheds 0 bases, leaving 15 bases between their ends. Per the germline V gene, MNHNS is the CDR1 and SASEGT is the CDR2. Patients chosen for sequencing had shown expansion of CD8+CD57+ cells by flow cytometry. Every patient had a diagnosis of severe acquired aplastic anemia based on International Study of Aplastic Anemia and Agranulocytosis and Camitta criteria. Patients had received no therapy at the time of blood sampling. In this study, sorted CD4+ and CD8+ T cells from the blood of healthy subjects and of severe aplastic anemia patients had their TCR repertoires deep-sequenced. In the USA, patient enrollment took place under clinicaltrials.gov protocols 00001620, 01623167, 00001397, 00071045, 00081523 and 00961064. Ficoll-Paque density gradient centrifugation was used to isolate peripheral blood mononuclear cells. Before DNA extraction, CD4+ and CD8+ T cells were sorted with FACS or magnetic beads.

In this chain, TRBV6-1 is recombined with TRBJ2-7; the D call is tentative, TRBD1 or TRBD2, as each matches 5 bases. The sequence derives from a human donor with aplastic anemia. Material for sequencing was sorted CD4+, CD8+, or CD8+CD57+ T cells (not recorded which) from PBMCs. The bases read TGTGCCAGCAGTGATGACCGGGACGAAGGCTCCTACGAGCAGTACTTC. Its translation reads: CASSDDRDEGSYEQYF.